A selection of T cell receptor beta chains follows, all from one sample in a study of cytomegalovirus exposure and HLA in healthy donors. Sequencing was performed with immunoSEQ multiplex PCR; in TCRdb, only in-frame clones are kept and a portion is missing. The table shows under 200,000 clones, with roughly 85% occurring only once. The sequenced material came from PBMCs. Every receptor here comes from a male donor in good health and CMV-seropositive. The CDR3 runs from the conserved cysteine through the conserved F or W. The D gene is left open where the match is weak. Where a row states a size, it is once, few, many or the class of an expanded clone; other rows omit it.

d_call j_call v_call clone_size cdr3_nt cdr3_aa
TRBD1 TRBJ2-2 TRBV30 - TGTGCCTGGAGTGTTAGGGGACAGGACACCGGGGAGCTGTTTTTT CAWSVRGQDTGELFF
- TRBJ1-3 TRBV2 few TGTGCCAGCAGTGATCGACAGGCGAGCTCTGGAAACACCATATATTTT CASSDRQASSGNTIYF
TRBD1 TRBJ1-2 TRBV5-1 - TGCGCCAGCAGCCTAGGACAGGGGGCGGATGGCTACACCTTC CASSLGQGADGYTF
- TRBJ1-4 TRBV5-6 once TGTGCCAGCAGCAGGTACAGGGATGGAGGAGACCTTGAAAAACTGTTTTTT CASSRYRDGGDLEKLFF
- TRBJ1-4 TRBV4-1 - TGCGCCAGCAGCCAAGATCGGGCGGACACCGGAGAAAAACTGTTTTTT CASSQDRADTGEKLFF
TRBD2 TRBJ2-4 TRBV9 - TGTGCCAGCAGCCCCGGACTAGCGGGGGGGCGGGAAAACATTCAGTACTTC CASSPGLAGGRENIQYF
TRBD1 TRBJ1-3 TRBV5-1 - TGCGCCAGCAGCGACAGGGACTCTGGAAACACCATATATTTT CASSDRDSGNTIYF
TRBD1 TRBJ2-1 TRBV19 once TGTGCCAGTAGTAAGACGGGACAGGGGGACAATGAGCAGTTCTTC CASSKTGQGDNEQFF
- TRBJ1-1 TRBV7-8 - TGTGCCAGCAGCTTAGCGCCTGGGGCGGACACTGAAGCTTTCTTT CASSLAPGADTEAFF
TRBD1 TRBJ2-5 TRBV11-3 once TGTGCCAGCAGCTTAAGGGGGGCAGGGGGCGGTGAGACCCAGTACTTC CASSLRGAGGGETQYF
TRBD2 TRBJ2-7 TRBV27 - TGTGCCAGCAGGGGCGGACTAGGGAGCATCTACGAGCAGTACTTC CASRGGLGSIYEQYF
- TRBJ1-1 TRBV5-1 - TGCGCCAGCAGCTTGGACGGACAGATGAACACTGAAGCTTTCTTT CASSLDGQMNTEAFF
TRBD2 TRBJ2-2 TRBV7-9 - TGTGCCAGCAGCTTAGAACTAGCGGTTACCGGGGAGCTGTTTTTT CASSLELAVTGELFF
- TRBJ2-3 TRBV9 - TGTGCCAGCAGCGTTTTGACTAGCACAGATACGCAGTATTTT CASSVLTSTDTQYF
- TRBJ1-3 TRBV10-3 few TGTGCCATCAGGGACAGCTCTGGAAACACCATATATTTT CAIRDSSGNTIYF
TRBD1 TRBJ2-3 TRBV30 few TGTGCCTGGAGAGTGGGACAGGGAGGGCTTGCGGATACGCAGTATTTT CAWRVGQGGLADTQYF
TRBD2 TRBJ2-3 TRBV29-1 - TGCAGCGCCCAGCGATCTAGCGGGGACGGAGATACGCAGTATTTT CSAQRSSGDGDTQYF
- TRBJ2-6 TRBV28 - TGTGCCAGCAGTGAAACTATGTCCGGGGCCAACGTCCTGACTTTC CASSETMSGANVLTF
TRBD1 TRBJ2-1 TRBV7-2 - TGTGCCAGCAGCCATTATCAGGGGGAGTCTAAGTTCTTC CASSHYQGESKFF
- TRBJ1-3 TRBV10-3 - TGTGCCATCAGTGAGGTGGGCTCCGGAAACACCATATATTTT CAISEVGSGNTIYF
TRBD2 TRBJ2-3 TRBV5-1 - TGCGCCAGCAGCTCCGGGACTAGTTTAAATACGCAGTATTTT CASSSGTSLNTQYF
TRBD2 TRBJ2-1 TRBV5-6 - TGTGCCAGCAGGCTCAGCGGGAGGGCTCTGTTCTTC CASRLSGRALFF
TRBD1 TRBJ2-2 TRBV7-2 - TGTGCCAGCAGCTTAGGGGACAGGGATGAGAGCATCGGGGAGCTGTTTTTT CASSLGDRDESIGELFF
TRBD2 TRBJ2-1 TRBV11-2 - TGTGCCAGCAGCTTTGACCGGACTAGCGGGAGGGTCAATGAGCAGTTCTTC CASSFDRTSGRVNEQFF
- TRBJ1-2 TRBV7-9 - TGTTCCAGCAGCTTAGGAAATCCACAGGGAGGCTACACCTTC CSSSLGNPQGGYTF
TRBD1 TRBJ2-5 TRBV18 - TGTGCCAGCTCACCCGGACAGGGTGAGCGAGGGACCCAGTACTTC CASSPGQGERGTQYF
- TRBJ1-3 TRBV2 - TGTGCCAGCAGTGAGCGCTTCCCTCGAGGAAACACCATATATTTT CASSERFPRGNTIYF
TRBD1 TRBJ1-2 TRBV18 once TGTGCCAGCTCACCCGACAGGGCTTATGGCTACACCTTC CASSPDRAYGYTF
- TRBJ2-7 TRBV2 - TGTGCCAGCAGTTATGCCGACTCCGGTAGTGAGCAGTACTTC CASSYADSGSEQYF
- TRBJ1-1 TRBV2 few TGTGCCAGCAGTGAATCCATAGTGGCTGAAGCTTTCTTT CASSESIVAEAFF
TRBD1 TRBJ2-7 TRBV27 - TGTGCCAGCAGCCGGCCGGGACAGGCAGAGCAGTACTTC CASSRPGQAEQYF
TRBD1 TRBJ1-2 TRBV6-5 - TGTGCCAGCAGTTGGGGACAGTCCTATGGCTACACCTTC CASSWGQSYGYTF
- TRBJ1-2 TRBV5-1 - TGCGCCAGCAGCTTGGAGGGGAACTATGGCTACACCTTC CASSLEGNYGYTF
- TRBJ1-2 TRBV18 - TGTGCCAGCTCACCACGAGTACAGGGTGACGGCTACACCTTC CASSPRVQGDGYTF
- TRBJ1-2 TRBV7-2 - TGTGCCAGCAGCTTAGAAACGGCGGGGGCTAGTGGCTACACCTTC CASSLETAGASGYTF
- TRBJ2-1 TRBV27 - TGTGCCAGCAGTTCCGGGACTGAGAATAGTGAGCAGTTCTTC CASSSGTENSEQFF
TRBD1 TRBJ2-3 TRBV7-7 - TGTGCCAGCAGTCCCGGGACAGGGGAGACAGATACGCAGTATTTT CASSPGTGETDTQYF